Detailed here is one T cell receptor (beta chain). Repertoires were generated with immunoSEQ multiplex PCR, while TCRdb's copy carries only in-frame clones and drops some. The sample has about 66,000 clones; more than 85% are singletons. The source of the sample is a study of T cell changes during pregnancy in multiple sclerosis. The CDR3 contains 14 residues. V dropped 3 bases and J dropped 6; count of bases not matched to a gene: 8. The germline V gene encodes CDR1 SGHTA and CDR2 FQGTGA. Sample: CD8+ T cells from peripheral blood mononuclear cells, taken before pregnancy. The origin of this receptor is a female donor with multiple sclerosis, enrolled in a pregnancy study. The V gene is TRBV7-3, the J gene TRBJ2-7, with TRBD2 identical over 7 bases. The CDR3 bases are TGTGCCAGCAGCTTGGTGGGGGGGACCTCCGAGCAGTACTTC. It yields the protein CASSLVGGTSEQYF.